This paragraph reports one T cell receptor (beta chain). A J-beta primer mix and a sample-barcoded 5' primer were used in a second PCR of about 7 to 12 cycles. Tags on each cDNA molecule came from a template-switch adaptor with 12 random nucleotides. MiXCR, run by TCRdb on the 5' RACE reads, gives a single entry per CDR3 protein. The table has 550,000 to 800,000 distinct CDR3 sequences, about 30% seen once. This entry is derived from a study of blood T cells in healthy people across ages. Germline loops: CDR1 ENHRY, CDR2 SYGVKD. CDR3 size: 14 residues. V was shortened by 6 bases and J by 4 bases, with 15 bases between the two germline ends. Healthy Caucasian individuals from Russia aged about 6 to 90 were enrolled as donors. Isolation per sample recovered at least 6.5 million PBMCs.

The chain has TRBV10-3 and TRBJ1-1, with D maybe TRBD1 (5 bases). Source material: blood. This TCR derives from a woman over 75 in good health. As DNA, the CDR3 is TGTGCCATCAGGGAGCAGGGAGGCGGCACTGAAGCTTTCTTT. As protein: CAIREQGGGTEAFF.